This TCR beta chain stems from a study of blood T cell repertoires in COVID-19. Study-wide context: Acute-phase and convalescent COVID-19 samples originated in the United States, Italy and Spain.

The CDR3 is made up of 13 amino acids. V lost 6 bases to trimming and J lost 0 bases, with 9 bases between them. Germline CDR1 reads SGHDT; CDR2 reads YYEEEE. Using immunoSEQ multiplex PCR, the repertoire was profiled, and TCRdb retains in-frame clones only, with some absent. Of 260,000 or so clones listed, about four fifths were seen once; the top ten hold 4% to 5%. This clonotype originated in a woman aged 70 to 79 with acute or convalescent COVID-19. Sequencing was done on a sample of peripheral blood. This chain connects TRBV5-6 to TRBJ2-5, with D unclear. CDR3 sequence: CASTAVDQETQYF. CDR3 nucleotides: TGTGCCAGCACCGCAGTCGACCAAGAGACCCAGTACTTC.